The present T cell receptor (beta chain) was sequenced within a study of regulatory T cells in long-lasting Graves disease. Time point reported: newly diagnosed GD, antithyroid drugs for less than 3 months. PBMCs were the source of the RNA used for TCR sequencing. General study points: Under persistent disease, TRBV28, TRBJ1-2 and TRBJ2-5 were used preferentially. Less diverse TCR repertoires were seen in persistent Graves' patients than in newly diagnosed ones.

For this clonotype: The target antigen is unknown. Possible read error: a much larger clone is one base away.

TCR beta libraries were built with iRepertoire HTBI primers and Arm-PCR of CDR3 regions. TCRdb redid the calling of the multiplex PCR reads with MiXCR, one entry per CDR3 protein. This table holds about 350,000 distinct CDR3 sequences, around 16% found once. There are 15 residues in the CDR3. Germline CDR1 reads SQVTM; CDR2 reads ANQGSEA. This same sample was also taken into another study, of T cells in Graves' hyperthyroidism and ophthalmopathy. This second report adds: Model-based prediction identified ophthalmopathy a median 6.5 months prior to its onset.

The chain has TRBV29-1 and TRBJ1-2; maybe TRBD1 (5 bases). The clonotype originates from a woman aged 18-35 years with Graves disease. The sequencing here drew on peripheral blood mononuclear cells (PBMCs), taken at new diagnosis, from a patient treated with antithyroid drugs. This CDR3 reads CSAEVTGTGAYGYTF. CDR3 nucleotides: TGCAGCGCTGAAGTTACCGGGACGGGAGCATATGGCTACACCTTC.